This T cell receptor beta chain was obtained from a study of cytomegalovirus exposure and HLA in healthy donors. The primer mix had 60 Vbeta and 13 Jbeta primers. Here immunoSEQ multiplex PCR was the method, and the copy in TCRdb shows in-frame clones only, minus some. The data contain about 31,000 clones, 85% to 90% of them singletons. The ends lost 5 bases at V and 2 bases at J; junction bases unmatched: 8. The CDR3 sequence is 16 residues long. CDR1 and CDR2 (germline): SNHLY, FYNNEI. This clone was detected once. Source material: PBMCs. This chain joins TRBV2 and TRBJ2-5; TRBD2 matches 10 bases. This TCR was sampled from a boy between 10 and 17 years old in good health and CMV-seronegative. The DNA for the CDR3 is TGTGCCAGCAGTCGACCCGGGACTAGCGCTCAAGAGACCCAGTACTTC. Protein sequence: CASSRPGTSAQETQYF.